This T cell receptor (beta chain) was found in a study of blood T cell repertoires in COVID-19 (dated by TCRdb to about 2020). Turning to the overall study: The collaborator samples originated in the United States, Italy and Spain and spanned the acute and convalescent phases of COVID-19. Samples came from the ongoing ImmuneRACE study (first 160 participants) plus 1,254 subjects from 6 global collaborators. Where available, HLA class I and class II types were obtained from metadata supplied by the sample provider rather than from assay-based typing. The material from the prospective study consisted of cDNA or gDNA derived from T cells, B-cell-depleted T cells, or PBMCs. Subjects who had been exposed to COVID-19, were actively infected with it, or had recovered from it provided the deeply sampled blood TCRbeta repertoires that made up the dataset. Nearly every sample came with metadata listing a de-identified subject ID, COVID-19 status, age in years and sex. The repertoires were released in a freely available public database meant as a resource for research on the immune response to SARS-CoV-2.

Concerning this clone itself: Its antigen has not been determined. No clone much larger than this one lies a single base away; base qualities are absent.

The V end loses 2 bases and the J end loses 3 bases, and a stretch of 10 bases separates them. The CDR3 measures 14 amino acids from cysteine to phenylalanine. The sequence is cut down to CDR3 DNA, 42 bases in frame from base 1. The germline V gene supplies CDR1 SGHTS and CDR2 YDEGEE. Participants in the prospective study were enrolled through a virtual design, were aged roughly 18 to 90 years, and lived in approximately 25 United States geographic areas. Cohort assignment in the prospective study relied on participant-reported clinical history from a screening survey and a study questionnaire. ImmuneRACE Cohort 3 recovered participants were defined by two consecutive negative NP/OP PCR tests, healthcare professional clearance, or symptom resolution. Each participant in the prospective study had whole blood, serum and a nasopharyngeal or oropharyngeal swab collected by mobile phlebotomists. Additional blood draws and questionnaires over an approximately 2-month period could optionally be provided by prospective study participants. Blood samples from the prospective study were shipped frozen or at room temperature prior to DNA extraction.

General conclusions and limits of the study: Clinical and demographic metadata were provided uncurated, with the amount varying by source and participant.

The immunoSEQ Assay, a bias-controlled multiplex PCR, was used to amplify TCRbeta CDR3 regions from genomic DNA. Per the original workflow: Nucleated cell counts per sample were estimated from amplification of reference gene primers within the assay. Sequence reads were collapsed and filtered to measure the absolute abundance of every unique TCRbeta CDR3 rearrangement. Productive Simpson clonality was computed per sample as the square root of Simpson's diversity index over productive rearrangements. TCRdb retrieved this table from immuneACCESS and kept in-frame rearrangements only. Not all clones are present; in checked studies, unresolved V genes account for under half, and no reason is known for the remainder. The DNA was the basis for D and trimming; V, J and clone size are from that table. In this sample the table shows roughly 180,000 clones, more than 80% of which occur a single time. The ten largest clones represent 6.2% of the sample.

The chain is encoded by TRBV5-8 joined to TRBJ2-3; the D segment could be TRBD2, given 6 matching bases. Material: PBMCs or T cells enriched from blood (not recorded which). The sequence was obtained from a man aged 40-49 years who had recovered from COVID-19. DNA sequence: TGTGCCAGCAGCTTCGGGAGCGGTACAGATACGCAGTATTTT. Its protein is CASSFGSGTDTQYF.